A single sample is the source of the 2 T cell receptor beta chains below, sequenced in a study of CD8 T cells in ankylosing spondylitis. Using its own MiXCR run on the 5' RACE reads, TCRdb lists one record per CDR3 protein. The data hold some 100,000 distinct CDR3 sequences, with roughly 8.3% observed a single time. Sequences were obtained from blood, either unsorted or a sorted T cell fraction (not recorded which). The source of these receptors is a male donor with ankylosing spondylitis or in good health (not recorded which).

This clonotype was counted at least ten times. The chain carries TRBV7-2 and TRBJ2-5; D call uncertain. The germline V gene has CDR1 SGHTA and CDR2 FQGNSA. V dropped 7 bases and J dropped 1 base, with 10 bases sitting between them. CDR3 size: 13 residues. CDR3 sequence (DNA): TGTGCCAGCACCCCGCACCCCCAAGAGACCCAGTACTTC. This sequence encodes CASTPHPQETQYF.

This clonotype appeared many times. The CDR3 sequence: CASSWGLAGGPTDTQYF. The CDR3 nucleotides read TGTGCCAGCAGCTGGGGACTAGCGGGAGGCCCCACAGATACGCAGTATTTT. V gene TRBV3-2 combines with J gene TRBJ2-3; the table's D call, TRBD2, was not checked against the DNA. TRBV3-2 is reported as a pseudogene. The CDR3 has 17 amino acids.